One sample yielded the 27 T cell receptor beta chains listed below, sequenced in a study of blood T cell repertoires in COVID-19. Method: immunoSEQ multiplex PCR; TCRdb's copy keeps in-frame clones and lacks some. The table has approximately 140,000 clones, roughly four fifths seen once; the top ten hold 6.5% to 8.5%. Sequenced input: peripheral blood. The receptors were sampled from a human donor with acute or convalescent COVID-19. The donor label of this sample is uncertain.

This clone was seen once. This chain connects TRBV5-1 to TRBJ2-5; 7 bases match TRBD1. V was clipped by 4 bases and J by 4 bases; unmatched bases: 7. Per the germline V gene, CDR1 is SGHRS and CDR2 is YFSETQ. The CDR3 consists of 14 residues. Here the CDR3 reads CASSLQGPGETQYF. DNA of the CDR3: TGCGCCAGCAGCCTACAGGGGCCAGGAGAGACCCAGTACTTC.

The genes are TRBV6-1 and TRBJ1-2; a weak D match, TRBD1 (5 bases). The germline V gene encodes CDR1 MNHNS and CDR2 SASEGT. The ends were cut back, 1 base at V and 8 bases at J, with 14 bases in the middle. This CDR3 spans 14 amino acids. CDR3 coding DNA: TGTGCCAGCAGTGAAGGGACGGACATGGGAGGCTACACCTTC. It encodes CASSEGTDMGGYTF.

This clone was seen more than once but under ten times. The chain has TRBV7-9 and TRBJ1-1, with D possibly being TRBD1 (6 bases). This CDR3 has 13 amino acids. CDR1 is SEHNR, CDR2 FQNEAQ, per germline (reference sequence). The V gene lost 5 bases and the J gene lost 8 bases, with 15 bases spanning the gap. The CDR3 region has the DNA TGTGCCAGCAGCCCTACAGGGTGGGAGGAAGCTTTCTTT. Translation: CASSPTGWEEAFF. The entire variable domain, with the rest obtained from reference TRBV7-9 and TRBJ1-1, is as follows: DTGVSQNPRHKITKRGQNVTFRCDPISEHNRLYWYRQTLGQGPEFLTYFQNEAQLEKSRLLSDRFSAERPKGSFSTLEIQRTEQGDSAMYLCASSPTGWEEAFFGQGTRLTVV.

The chain is built from TRBV7-8 and TRBJ1-2; no clear D. Trimming took off 0 bases at V and 7 bases at J, with 12 bases between the two ends. Germline V gene data show CDR1 as SGHVS and CDR2 as FQNEAQ. The length of the CDR3 is 14 residues. The CDR3 DNA sequence: TGTGCCAGCAGCTTAGCGATGAGTTTCCTTGGCTACACCTTC. This translates into CASSLAMSFLGYTF.

This chain links TRBV4-1 with TRBJ1-2; D remains ambiguous. There are 16 residues in the CDR3. V was cut by 0 bases and J by 6 bases, with 17 bases left in between. Germline V gene data show CDR1 as MGHRA and CDR2 as YSYEKL. The CDR3 spells CASSQESRALFHGYTF. CDR3 DNA: TGCGCCAGCAGCCAAGAATCGAGGGCACTTTTCCATGGCTACACCTTC.

This chain links TRBV19 with TRBJ2-5, with D possibly TRBD1 on 5 matching bases. CDR1 is LNHDA and CDR2 is SQIVND in the germline V gene (reference sequence). The CDR3 extends over 13 amino acids. Deletions cut 4 bases from V and 5 bases from J, with 11 bases between. The CDR3 reads CASSTQTAETQYF. The CDR3 DNA follows: TGTGCCAGTAGTACGCAGACAGCCGAGACCCAGTACTTC.

The rearrangement uses TRBV6-1 and TRBJ2-3; no clear D gene. V was trimmed by 2 bases and J by 2 bases, leaving 5 bases between them. This CDR3 comprises 13 residues. CDR1 MNHNS and CDR2 SASEGT come from the germline V gene. The CDR3 spells CASSETHTDTQYF. CDR3 in DNA: TGTGCCAGCAGTGAAACTCACACAGATACGCAGTATTTT.

The chain carries TRBV11-3 and TRBJ2-5; 7 bases line up with TRBD1. This CDR3 is 12 amino acids long. Per the germline V gene, CDR1 is SGHNT and CDR2 is YENEEA. J gave up 4 bases and V 5 bases, and 1 base lay outside the gene matches. The CDR3 here is CASSKGAETQYF. As DNA, the CDR3 is TGTGCCAGCAGCAAGGGGGCAGAGACCCAGTACTTC.

This chain links TRBV10-3 with TRBJ2-7, with TRBD2 matching over 9 bases. This CDR3 is built from 14 residues. Germline CDR1 ENHRY, CDR2 SYGVKD. The junction had 4 bases not matched to a gene; V was cut back by 7 bases and J by 0 bases. The CDR3 reads CAITLAGSSYEQYV. The CDR3 bases are TGTGCCATCACCCTAGCGGGGAGCTCCTACGAGCAGTACGTC.

The genes are TRBV19 and TRBJ1-1; maybe TRBD1 (5 bases). Trimming took 9 bases from V and 2 from J, leaving 10 bases between them. Germline values: CDR1 LNHDA, CDR2 SQIVND (reference sequence). The CDR3 is made up of 12 amino acids. CDR3 amino acids: CASRRGNTEAFF. As DNA, the CDR3 is TGTGCCAGCCGGAGGGGTAACACTGAAGCTTTCTTT.

CDR3: CASSRTGGTDTQYF. As DNA, the CDR3 is TGTGCCAGCAGTCGGACAGGGGGCACAGATACGCAGTATTTT. The chain links TRBV6-5 to TRBJ2-3, with 9 bases that match TRBD1. V gave up 5 bases and J gave up 1 base; unmatched junction bases: 1. The germline CDR1 and CDR2 sequences are MNHEY and SVGAGI. This CDR3 spans 14 amino acids.

The chain carries TRBV2 and TRBJ1-4, with TRBD1 matching over 8 bases. Germline CDR1 reads SNHLY; CDR2 reads FYNNEI. The V and J ends lost 6 bases and 7 bases, in that order; junction bases with no gene match: 16. The CDR3 sequence is 17 residues long. The chain's CDR3 is CASRNLGQGALREKLFF. The CDR3, as DNA: TGTGCCAGCAGAAATTTAGGACAGGGAGCGTTACGTGAAAAACTGTTTTTT.

The chain joins TRBV5-8 to TRBJ2-7, with 7 bases aligning to TRBD2. V dropped 4 bases and J dropped 6; count of bases not matched to a gene: 7. There are 13 residues in the CDR3. Germline lookup yields CDR1 SGHTS and CDR2 YDEGEE. The CDR3 here is CASSIGTTREQYV. The CDR3 region has the DNA TGTGCCAGCAGCATAGGGACTACCCGCGAGCAGTACGTC.

V and J are TRBV24-1 and TRBJ1-1, with D hard to call. The CDR3 spans 12 residues. The V end was cut by 4 bases, the J end by 3 bases, with 5 bases between. CDR1 is KGHDR, CDR2 SFDVKD, per germline. CDR3 nucleotide sequence: TGTGCCACCAGTGAGAGGGACACTGAAGCTTTCTTT. Encoded protein: CATSERDTEAFF.

The rearrangement links TRBV3-1 (or the pseudogene TRBV3-2) to TRBJ1-2; D possibly corresponds to TRBD1 (5 bases). Trimming removed 1 base at V and 4 bases at J, with 13 bases between. CDR1 is LGHDT and CDR2 is YNNKEL in the germline V gene (reference sequence). The CDR3 consists of 15 residues. CDR3 sequence reads: CASSQGPDTFYGYTF. In DNA, the CDR3 is TGTGCCAGCAGCCAAGGCCCGGACACCTTCTATGGCTACACCTTC.

The chain joins TRBV5-4 to TRBJ2-7, with 7 nucleotides matching TRBD1. Germline V gene data show CDR1 as SGHNT and CDR2 as YYREEE (reference sequence). The CDR3 runs 16 residues. The trim removed 5 bases at V and 4 bases at J, leaving 15 bases unmatched. The CDR3 spells CASRSGAAGTVYEQYF. In nucleotides, the CDR3 is TGTGCCAGCAGATCCGGGGCGGCAGGGACAGTTTACGAGCAGTACTTC. Filled out from reference TRBV5-4 and TRBJ2-7, the complete variable domain reads ETGVTQSPTHLIKTRGQQVTLRCSSQSGHNTVSWYQQALGQGPQFIFQYYREEENGRGNFPPRFSGLQFPNYSSELNVNALELDDSALYLCASRSGAAGTVYEQYFGPGTRLTVT.

The rearrangement uses TRBV7-3 and TRBJ2-3, with D perhaps matching TRBD1 (6 bases). Germline loops: CDR1 SGHTA, CDR2 FQGTGA. The germline V and J ends were trimmed by 8 bases and 5 bases, with 17 bases remaining between them. This CDR3 contains 14 residues. The CDR3 nucleotides read TGTGCCAGCGCCAGGTGGGGGCAGGGAGATACGCAGTATTTT. This translates into CASARWGQGDTQYF.

Here the CDR3 reads CATSDVTGEETQYF. DNA of the CDR3: TGTGCCACCAGTGATGTGACAGGGGAAGAGACCCAGTACTTC. This chain connects TRBV24-1 to TRBJ2-5; TRBD1 matches 8 bases. V was clipped by 3 bases and J by 3 bases; unmatched bases: 2. The CDR3 runs to 14 residues. Germline CDR1 and CDR2: KGHDR and SFDVKD.

This clone was counted once. The chain links TRBV5-8 to TRBJ1-1; 10 bases are a match to TRBD1. Germline CDR1 reads SGHTS; CDR2 reads YDEGEE. Unmatched junction bases numbered 8, after V lost 4 bases and J lost 11 bases. The CDR3 totals 13 residues. The chain's CDR3 is CASSPRDRGMAFF. CDR3 in DNA: TGTGCCAGCAGCCCCCGGGACAGGGGTATGGCTTTCTTT.

This clone was found once. The chain uses TRBV7-6 and TRBJ2-1; 7 positions agree with TRBD1. V trimming: 3 bases; J trimming: 1 base; junction bases outside the gene matches: 3. This CDR3 has 15 amino acids. Germline V CDR1 and CDR2: SGHVS, FNYEAQ. The CDR3 spells CASSLGTASYNEQFF. CDR3 sequence (DNA): TGTGCCAGCAGCTTGGGGACAGCGTCCTACAATGAGCAGTTCTTC.

This sequence joins TRBV7-9 and TRBJ2-1, with 12 bases fitting TRBD2. This CDR3 has 15 residues. The germline gives CDR1 SEHNR, CDR2 FQNEAQ (reference sequence). V lost 0 bases, J lost 7 bases, and 1 base stayed unmatched. CDR3 bases: TGTGCCAGCAGCTTAGCGCTAGCGGGGGGGAATGAGCAGTTCTTC. This encodes CASSLALAGGNEQFF.

This clone was picked up one time. The chain has TRBV30 and TRBJ1-1; 8 bases line up with TRBD1. The CDR3 is made up of 16 amino acids. V lost 3 bases and J lost 0; bases outside the gene matches: 9. Germline V lookup: CDR1 GTSNPN, CDR2 SVGIG (reference sequence). The CDR3 DNA sequence: TGTGCCTGGAGGGGGACAGGCTCCGGGATGAACACTGAAGCTTTCTTT. The encoded protein is CAWRGTGSGMNTEAFF.

This clone was detected only once. DNA of the CDR3: TGTGCCAGCAGAGCAGGGGGCGACGGGGAGCTGTTTTTT. Translating gives CASRAGGDGELFF. The rearrangement joins TRBV6-5 to TRBJ2-2, with TRBD1 matching 8 bases. Trimming removed 6 bases from V and 7 bases from J; junction bases left unmatched: 4. The germline gives CDR1 MNHEY, CDR2 SVGAGI. This CDR3 contains 13 residues.

This chain links TRBV7-9 with TRBJ1-1; D unclear. V dropped 2 bases and J dropped 1 base, with 5 bases sitting between them. The CDR3 has 13 amino acids. CDR1 and CDR2 from the germline V gene are SEHNR and FQNEAQ (reference sequence). The CDR3 sequence: CASSLSWNTEAFF. CDR3 sequence (DNA): TGTGCCAGCAGCTTATCATGGAACACTGAAGCTTTCTTT.

V gene TRBV3-1 (or the pseudogene TRBV3-2) combines with J gene TRBJ1-2, with TRBD1 matching 8 bases. The germline V gene encodes CDR1 LGHDT and CDR2 YNNKEL (reference sequence). The CDR3 is made up of 16 amino acids. V lost 2 bases, J lost 4 bases, and 9 bases stayed unmatched. This CDR3 reads CASSQNGQGGTYGYTF. CDR3 in DNA: TGTGCCAGCAGCCAAAACGGACAGGGAGGGACCTATGGCTACACCTTC.

The table lists this clone with a few counts. J is TRBJ2-1 and V is TRBV6-5, with TRBD1 identical over 10 bases. The CDR3 totals 16 residues. The J segment lost 3 bases and the V segment lost 2 bases, leaving 4 bases of the junction unmatched. Germline V gene sequence: CDR1 MNHEY, CDR2 SVGAGI. In DNA form, the CDR3 reads TGTGCCAGCAGTTACCAGGGACAGGGGATCTACAATGAGCAGTTCTTC. Protein sequence: CASSYQGQGIYNEQFF.

V and J are TRBV6-5 and TRBJ1-5, with a tentative D call TRBD1 (6 bases). The germline gives CDR1 MNHEY, CDR2 SVGAGI. V was cut by 6 bases and J by 12 bases, with 18 bases left in between. The CDR3 is 13 residues long. CDR3 loop: CASRSVTGSDQHF. DNA of the CDR3: TGTGCCAGCAGATCAGTCACAGGGAGCGACCAGCATTTT.